The clone carrying this TCR beta chain was observed a few times. Its antigen is undetermined. Germline V CDR1 and CDR2: MNHEY, SVGAGI. The CDR3 spans 16 residues. The V end was cut by 10 bases, the J end by 0 bases, with 16 bases between. This sample was included in a study of T-cell memory formation after mild COVID-19. Whole-study context: Largely, TCR clusters stayed within a single donor. Findings of the study overall: Memory cells collected pre-infection included some clones that later responded, suggesting cross-reactive memory joined. Mainly CM and EM harbored the contracting CD4+ clones; mainly EMRA harbored the CD8+ ones.

5'RACE primed at constant segments yielded TCR alpha and TCR beta cDNA libraries bearing sample barcodes and UMIs. TCRdb reprocessed the 5' RACE reads with MiXCR, giving one entry per CDR3 protein. The data show hundreds of thousands of distinct CDR3 sequences, around 25% seen once. The TCR comes from an adult woman who had mild COVID-19 (a few samples of this study predate the infection). Cell type and time point are not known. The chain employs TRBV6-5 and TRBJ2-6; D is possibly TRBD1 or TRBD2 (6 bases each). The sequencing sample was made of PBMCs or a T cell subset sorted from them (not recorded which). CDR3 sequence reads: CATVGGDHSGANVLTF. CDR3 in DNA: TGTGCCACCGTGGGGGGCGATCACTCTGGGGCCAACGTCCTGACTTTC.